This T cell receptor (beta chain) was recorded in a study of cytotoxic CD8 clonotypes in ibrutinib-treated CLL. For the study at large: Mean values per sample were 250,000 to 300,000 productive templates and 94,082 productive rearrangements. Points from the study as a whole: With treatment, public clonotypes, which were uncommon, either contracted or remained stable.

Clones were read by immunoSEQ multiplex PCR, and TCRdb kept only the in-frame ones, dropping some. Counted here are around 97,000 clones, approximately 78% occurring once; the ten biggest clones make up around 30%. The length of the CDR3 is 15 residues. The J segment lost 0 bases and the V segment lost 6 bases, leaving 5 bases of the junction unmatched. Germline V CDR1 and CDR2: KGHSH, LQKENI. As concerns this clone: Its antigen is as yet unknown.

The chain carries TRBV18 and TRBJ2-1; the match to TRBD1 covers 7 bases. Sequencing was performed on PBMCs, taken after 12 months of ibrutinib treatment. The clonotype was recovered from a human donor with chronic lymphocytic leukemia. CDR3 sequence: CASSQDRSSYNEQFF. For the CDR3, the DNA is TGTGCCAGCTCGCAGGACAGGAGCTCCTACAATGAGCAGTTCTTC.